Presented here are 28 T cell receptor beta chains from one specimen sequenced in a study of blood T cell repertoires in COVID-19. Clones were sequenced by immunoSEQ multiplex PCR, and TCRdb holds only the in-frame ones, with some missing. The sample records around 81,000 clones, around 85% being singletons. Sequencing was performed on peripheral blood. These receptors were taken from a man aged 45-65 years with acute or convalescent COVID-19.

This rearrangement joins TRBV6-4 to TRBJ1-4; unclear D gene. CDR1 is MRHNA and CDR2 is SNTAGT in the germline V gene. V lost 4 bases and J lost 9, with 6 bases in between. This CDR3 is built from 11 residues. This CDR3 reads CASSVRKKLFF. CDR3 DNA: TGTGCCAGCAGTGTTCGTAAAAAACTGTTTTTT.

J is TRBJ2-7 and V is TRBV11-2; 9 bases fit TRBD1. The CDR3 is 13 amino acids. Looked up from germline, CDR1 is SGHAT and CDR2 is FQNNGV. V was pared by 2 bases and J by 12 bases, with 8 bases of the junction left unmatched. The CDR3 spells CASSLSEGQGSYF. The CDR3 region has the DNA TGTGCCAGCAGCTTATCAGAGGGACAGGGTTCGTACTTC.

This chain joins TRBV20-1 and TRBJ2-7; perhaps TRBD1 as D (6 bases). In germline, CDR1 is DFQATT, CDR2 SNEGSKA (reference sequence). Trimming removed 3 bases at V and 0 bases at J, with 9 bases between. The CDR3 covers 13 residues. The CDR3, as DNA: TGCAGTGCTAGTAAGGACAGCTCCTACGAGCAGTACTTC. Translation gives CSASKDSSYEQYF.

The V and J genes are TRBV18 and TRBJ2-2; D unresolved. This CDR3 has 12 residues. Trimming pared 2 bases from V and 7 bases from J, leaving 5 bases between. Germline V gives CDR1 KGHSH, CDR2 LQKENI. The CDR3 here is CASSPASGELFF. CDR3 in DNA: TGTGCCAGCTCACCAGCCAGCGGGGAGCTGTTTTTT.

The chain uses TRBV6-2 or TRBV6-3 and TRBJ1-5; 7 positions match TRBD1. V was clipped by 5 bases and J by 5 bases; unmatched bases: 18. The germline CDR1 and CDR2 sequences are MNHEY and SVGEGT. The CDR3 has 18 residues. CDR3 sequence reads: CASSQQPPWDSYYQPQHF. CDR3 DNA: TGTGCCAGCAGTCAACAACCACCTTGGGACAGCTACTATCAGCCCCAGCATTTT.

CDR3 nucleotides: TGTGCCAGCATACCTGGTCCGGGTCAGCCCCAGCATTTT. Protein product: CASIPGPGQPQHF. The chain carries TRBV28 and TRBJ1-5, with D hard to call. The CDR3 is 13 amino acids. Per the germline V gene, CDR1 is MDHEN and CDR2 is SYDVKM. Trimming removed 7 bases at V and 6 bases at J, with 13 bases between. Variable domain in full (rest from reference TRBV28 and TRBJ1-5): DVKVTQSSRYLVKRTGEKVFLECVQDMDHENMFWYRQDPGLGLRLIYFSYDVKMKEKGDIPEGYSVSREKKERFSLILESASTNQTSMYLCASIPGPGQPQHFGDGTRLSIL.

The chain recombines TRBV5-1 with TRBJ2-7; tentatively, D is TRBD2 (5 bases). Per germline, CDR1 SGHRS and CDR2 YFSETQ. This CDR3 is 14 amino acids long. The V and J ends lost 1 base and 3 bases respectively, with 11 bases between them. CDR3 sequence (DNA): TGCGCCAGCAGCTTGTACGGGGTTAACTACGAGCAGTACTTC. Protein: CASSLYGVNYEQYF.

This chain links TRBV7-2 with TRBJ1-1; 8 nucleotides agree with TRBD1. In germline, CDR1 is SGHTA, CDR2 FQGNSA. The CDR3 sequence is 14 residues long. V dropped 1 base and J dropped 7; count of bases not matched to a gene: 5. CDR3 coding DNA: TGTGCCAGCAGCTTAGGGACAGGGAGGATTGAAGCTTTCTTT. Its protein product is CASSLGTGRIEAFF.

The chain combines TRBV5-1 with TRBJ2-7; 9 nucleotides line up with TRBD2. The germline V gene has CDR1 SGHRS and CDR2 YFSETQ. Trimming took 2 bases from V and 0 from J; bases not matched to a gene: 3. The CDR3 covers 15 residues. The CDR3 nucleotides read TGCGCCAGCAGCTTTAGCGGGAGTGTCTCCTACGAGCAGTACTTC. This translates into CASSFSGSVSYEQYF.

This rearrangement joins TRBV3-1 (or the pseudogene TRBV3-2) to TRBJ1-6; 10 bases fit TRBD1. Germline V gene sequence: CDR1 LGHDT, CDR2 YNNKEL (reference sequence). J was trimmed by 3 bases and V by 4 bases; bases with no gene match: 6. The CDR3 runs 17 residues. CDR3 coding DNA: TGTGCCAGCAGCCTCCAGACAGGGGGCTTCTATAATTCACCCCTCCACTTT. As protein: CASSLQTGGFYNSPLHF.

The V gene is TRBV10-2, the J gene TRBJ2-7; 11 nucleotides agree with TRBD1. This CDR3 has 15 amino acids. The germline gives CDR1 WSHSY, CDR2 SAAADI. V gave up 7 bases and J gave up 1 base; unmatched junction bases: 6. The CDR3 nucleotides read TGCGCCAGCATATCCGGGACAGGGGGTTCCTACGAGCAGTACTTC. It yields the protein CASISGTGGSYEQYF.

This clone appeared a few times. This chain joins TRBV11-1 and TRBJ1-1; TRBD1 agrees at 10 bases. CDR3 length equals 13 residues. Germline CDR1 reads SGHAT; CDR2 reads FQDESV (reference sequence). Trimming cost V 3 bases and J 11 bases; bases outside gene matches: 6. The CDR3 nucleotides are TGTGCCAGCAGCTTTGGGACAGGGGAGGTGGCTTTCTTT. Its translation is CASSFGTGEVAFF. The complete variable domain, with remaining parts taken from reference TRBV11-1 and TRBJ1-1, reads EAEVAQSPRYKITEKSQAVAFWCDPISGHATLYWYRQILGQGPELLVQFQDESVVDDSQLPKDRFSAERLKGVDSTLKIQPAELGDSAMYLCASSFGTGEVAFFGQGTRLTVV.

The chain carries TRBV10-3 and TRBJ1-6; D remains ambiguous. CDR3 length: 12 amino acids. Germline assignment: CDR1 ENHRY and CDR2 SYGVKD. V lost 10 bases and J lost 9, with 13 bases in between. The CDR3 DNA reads TGTGCCACCGCTGACGGGATTTCACCCCTCCACTTT. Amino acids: CATADGISPLHF.

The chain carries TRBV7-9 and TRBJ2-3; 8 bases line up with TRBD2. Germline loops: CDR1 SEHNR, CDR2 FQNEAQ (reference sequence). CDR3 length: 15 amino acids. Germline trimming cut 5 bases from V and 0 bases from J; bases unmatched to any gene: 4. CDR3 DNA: TGTGCCAGCAGCGCCCGACTAGCGAGCACAGATACGCAGTATTTT. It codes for CASSARLASTDTQYF.

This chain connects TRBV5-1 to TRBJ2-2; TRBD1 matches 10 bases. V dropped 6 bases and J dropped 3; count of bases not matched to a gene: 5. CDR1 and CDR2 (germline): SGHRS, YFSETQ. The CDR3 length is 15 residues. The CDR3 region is CASNLGTGDTGELFF. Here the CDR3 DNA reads TGCGCCAGCAACTTAGGGACAGGGGACACCGGGGAGCTGTTTTTT. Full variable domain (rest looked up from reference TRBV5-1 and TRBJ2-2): KAGVTQTPRYLIKTRGQQVTLSCSPISGHRSVSWYQQTPGQGLQFLFEYFSETQRNKGNFPGRFSGRQFSNSRSEMNVSTLELGDSALYLCASNLGTGDTGELFFGEGSRLTVL.

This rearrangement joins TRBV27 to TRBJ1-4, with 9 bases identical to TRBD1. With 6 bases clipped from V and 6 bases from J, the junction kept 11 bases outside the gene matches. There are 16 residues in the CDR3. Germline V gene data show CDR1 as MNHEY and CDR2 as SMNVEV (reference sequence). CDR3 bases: TGTGCCAGCAGACCCGGGACAGGGCTTTACGATGAAAAACTGTTTTTT. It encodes CASRPGTGLYDEKLFF.

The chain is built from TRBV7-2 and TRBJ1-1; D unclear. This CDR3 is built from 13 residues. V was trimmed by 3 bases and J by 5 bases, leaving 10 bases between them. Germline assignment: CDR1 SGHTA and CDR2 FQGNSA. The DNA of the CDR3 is TGTGCCAGCAGCTTTGGCGGAGGAACTGAAGCTTTCTTT. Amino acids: CASSFGGGTEAFF.

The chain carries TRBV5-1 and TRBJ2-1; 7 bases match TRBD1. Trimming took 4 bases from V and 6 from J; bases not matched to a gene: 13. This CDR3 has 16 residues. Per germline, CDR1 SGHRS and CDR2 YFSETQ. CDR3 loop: CASSTGLGQNFNEQFF. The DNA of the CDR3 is TGCGCCAGCAGCACGGGGTTGGGACAGAATTTCAATGAGCAGTTCTTC.

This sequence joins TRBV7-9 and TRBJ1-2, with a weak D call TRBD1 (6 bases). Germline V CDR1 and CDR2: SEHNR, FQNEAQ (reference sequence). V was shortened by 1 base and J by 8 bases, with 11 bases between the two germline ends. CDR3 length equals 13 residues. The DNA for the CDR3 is TGTGCCAGCAGCTTAGAACAGGGCAGCGGCTACACCTTC. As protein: CASSLEQGSGYTF.

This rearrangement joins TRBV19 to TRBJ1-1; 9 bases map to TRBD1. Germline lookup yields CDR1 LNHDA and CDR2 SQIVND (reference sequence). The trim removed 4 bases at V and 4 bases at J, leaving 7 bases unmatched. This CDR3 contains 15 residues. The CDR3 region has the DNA TGTGCCAGTAGTACCCGGGACAGGGATAGCACTGAAGCTTTCTTT. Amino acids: CASSTRDRDSTEAFF.

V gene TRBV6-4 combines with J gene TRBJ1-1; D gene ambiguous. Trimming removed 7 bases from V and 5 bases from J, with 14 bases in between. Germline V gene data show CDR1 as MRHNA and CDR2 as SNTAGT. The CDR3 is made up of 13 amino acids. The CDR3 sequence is CASMPPRGTEAFF. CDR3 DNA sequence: TGTGCCAGCATGCCACCTCGAGGGACTGAAGCTTTCTTT.

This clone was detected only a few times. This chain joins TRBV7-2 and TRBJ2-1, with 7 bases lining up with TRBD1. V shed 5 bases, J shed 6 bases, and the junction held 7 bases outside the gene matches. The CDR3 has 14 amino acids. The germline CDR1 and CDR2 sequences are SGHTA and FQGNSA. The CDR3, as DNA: TGTGCCAGCAGCATCTCTACAGGGGCCAATGAGCAGTTCTTC. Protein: CASSISTGANEQFF.

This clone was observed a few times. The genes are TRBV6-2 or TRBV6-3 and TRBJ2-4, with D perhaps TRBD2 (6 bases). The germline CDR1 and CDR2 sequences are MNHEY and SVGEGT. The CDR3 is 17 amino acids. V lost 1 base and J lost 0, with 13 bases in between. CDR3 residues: CASSYFWRGLAKNIQYF. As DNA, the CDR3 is TGTGCCAGCAGTTACTTCTGGCGGGGACTAGCCAAAAACATTCAGTACTTC.

For the CDR3, the DNA is TGTGCCCTACGACTAGCGGGGGTCTACGAGCAGTACTTC. Protein sequence: CALRLAGVYEQYF. V usage is TRBV30 and J usage is TRBJ2-7; 12 bases line up with TRBD2. V dropped 8 bases and J dropped 3; count of bases not matched to a gene: 5. Germline CDR1 reads GTSNPN; CDR2 reads SVGIG (reference sequence). The CDR3 totals 13 residues.

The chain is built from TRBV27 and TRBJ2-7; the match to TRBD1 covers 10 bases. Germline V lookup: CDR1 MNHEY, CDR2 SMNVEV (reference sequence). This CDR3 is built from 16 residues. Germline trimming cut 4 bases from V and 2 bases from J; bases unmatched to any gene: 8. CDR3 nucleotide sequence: TGTGCCAGCAGTTGGGACAGGGGAATTAGCACCTACGAGCAGTACTTC. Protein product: CASSWDRGISTYEQYF.

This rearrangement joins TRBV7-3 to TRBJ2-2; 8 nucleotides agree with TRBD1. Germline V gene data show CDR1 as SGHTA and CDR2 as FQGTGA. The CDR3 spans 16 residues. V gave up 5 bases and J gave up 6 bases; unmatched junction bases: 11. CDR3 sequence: CASSASGQGAAGELFF. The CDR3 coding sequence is TGTGCCAGCAGCGCTTCTGGACAGGGAGCGGCCGGGGAGCTGTTTTTT.

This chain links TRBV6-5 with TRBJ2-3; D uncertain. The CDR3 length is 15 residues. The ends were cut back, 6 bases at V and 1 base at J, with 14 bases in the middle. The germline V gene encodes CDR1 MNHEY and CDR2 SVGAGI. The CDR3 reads CASSRTTQGTDTQYF. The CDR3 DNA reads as TGTGCCAGCAGCAGAACGACGCAGGGCACAGATACGCAGTATTTT.

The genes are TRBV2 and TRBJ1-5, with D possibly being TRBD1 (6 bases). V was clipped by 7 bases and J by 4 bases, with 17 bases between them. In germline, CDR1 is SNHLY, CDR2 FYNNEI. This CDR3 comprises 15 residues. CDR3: CASTHGGAWNQPQHF. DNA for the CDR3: TGTGCCAGCACCCATGGGGGGGCATGGAATCAGCCCCAGCATTTT. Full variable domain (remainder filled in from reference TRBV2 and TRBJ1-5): EPEVTQTPSHQVTQMGQEVILRCVPISNHLYFYWYRQILGQKVEFLVSFYNNEISEKSEIFDDQFSVERPDGSNFTLKIRSTKLEDSAMYFCASTHGGAWNQPQHFGDGTRLSIL.